The 19 T cell receptor beta chains in this list originate from one sample, sequenced in a study of shared clonotypes between healthy human individuals. Produced via immunoSEQ multiplex PCR; TCRdb's table is partial and in-frame only. The table has fewer than 1 million clones, 96% seen once. The naive CD8 population came from CD45RO-negative cells selected for CCR7, without terminally differentiated effector memory CD45RA+ cells. The source material was naive CD8+ T cells sorted from blood. The receptor source for this set is a man under 40 in good health.

The J gene is TRBJ1-2, the V gene TRBV29-1; D uncertain. The germline gives CDR1 SQVTM, CDR2 ANQGSEA. Trimming stripped 5 bases from V and 4 bases from J, with 8 bases between. This CDR3 has 11 amino acids. As DNA, the CDR3 is TGCAGCGTTAATGACCTCTATGGCTACACCTTC. This gives the protein CSVNDLYGYTF.

The rearrangement links TRBV29-1 to TRBJ2-7; 10 bases fit TRBD2. This CDR3 has 13 residues. Unmatched junction bases numbered 4, after V lost 6 bases and J lost 2 bases. Germline CDR1 and CDR2: SQVTM and ANQGSEA. The CDR3 here is CSVGTSDTYEQYF. Written as DNA, the CDR3 is TGCAGCGTCGGGACTAGCGATACCTACGAGCAGTACTTC.

The gene calls are TRBV29-1 and TRBJ2-3; a possible D gene is TRBD1 (5 bases). Germline CDR1 reads SQVTM; CDR2 reads ANQGSEA. Between the trimmed V and J ends, which lost 6 bases and 0 bases, there was a span of 25 bases. The CDR3 is 18 amino acids. The CDR3 protein is CSVVPNFGALQSTDTQYF. CDR3 sequence (DNA): TGCAGCGTGGTCCCTAACTTTGGGGCGTTACAGAGCACAGATACGCAGTATTTT.

The chain employs TRBV4-1 and TRBJ1-2, with 7 nucleotides matching TRBD1. The J segment lost 7 bases and the V segment lost 0 bases, leaving 5 bases of the junction unmatched. Germline CDR1 reads MGHRA; CDR2 reads YSYEKL. This CDR3 contains 14 residues. This chain's CDR3 is CASSQDRQGGGYTF. CDR3 bases: TGCGCCAGCAGCCAAGATCGGCAGGGGGGTGGCTACACCTTC.

The chain recombines TRBV7-9 with TRBJ2-7; TRBD2 matches at 7 bases. The CDR3 sequence is 14 residues long. Germline CDR1 SEHNR, CDR2 FQNEAQ (reference sequence). V trimming: 5 bases; J trimming: 2 bases; junction bases outside the gene matches: 6. The CDR3 DNA is TGTGCCAGCAGCGCGCCGGGACTAACCTACGAGCAGTACTTC. As protein: CASSAPGLTYEQYF.

The chain recombines TRBV28 with TRBJ2-2; 8 bases match TRBD1. The CDR3 sequence is 15 residues long. Looked up from germline, CDR1 is MDHEN and CDR2 is SYDVKM. V lost 6 bases to trimming and J lost 4 bases; unmatched junction nucleotides: 7. CDR3 DNA: TGTGCCAGCAGCGCCTACAGGGGGATCACCGGGGAGCTGTTTTTT. It specifies CASSAYRGITGELFF.

This sequence joins TRBV6-1 and TRBJ2-1; D uncertain. This CDR3 spans 13 amino acids. Germline V gene lookup returns CDR1 MNHNS and CDR2 SASEGT. Between the trimmed V and J ends, which lost 5 bases and 7 bases, there was a span of 12 bases. The DNA of the CDR3 is TGTGCCAGCAGTTTTGACAATTTTAATGAGCAGTTCTTC. Translated, it gives CASSFDNFNEQFF.

The chain combines TRBV27 with TRBJ2-5; no definite D call. Germline CDR1 reads MNHEY; CDR2 reads SMNVEV (reference sequence). Trimming took 5 bases from V and 5 from J, leaving 12 bases between them. This CDR3 spans 13 amino acids. This CDR3 reads CASSPGLKETQYF. CDR3 coding DNA: TGTGCCAGCAGTCCCGGGCTGAAGGAGACCCAGTACTTC.

The chain uses TRBV7-9 and TRBJ2-1; D gene unclear. This CDR3 has 14 residues. Germline CDR1 is SEHNR and CDR2 is FQNEAQ (reference sequence). Trimming stripped 5 bases from V and 3 bases from J, with 11 bases between. The CDR3 sequence: CASSHQDLYNEQFF. The CDR3 coding sequence is TGTGCCAGCAGCCATCAGGATCTCTACAATGAGCAGTTCTTC.

The rearrangement links TRBV7-9 to TRBJ1-1; D gene unclear. CDR3 length: 12 amino acids. The germline V and J ends were trimmed by 6 bases and 1 base, with 6 bases remaining between them. The germline CDR1 and CDR2 sequences are SEHNR and FQNEAQ (reference sequence). The DNA of the CDR3 is TGTGCCAGCAGTTATGGGAACACTGAAGCTTTCTTT. Its protein is CASSYGNTEAFF. The full variable domain, completed using reference TRBV7-9 and TRBJ1-1, is DTGVSQNPRHKITKRGQNVTFRCDPISEHNRLYWYRQTLGQGPEFLTYFQNEAQLEKSRLLSDRFSAERPKGSFSTLEIQRTEQGDSAMYLCASSYGNTEAFFGQGTRLTVV.

As regards this clone: The identical CDR3 is also encoded by other nucleotide sequences in the sample. V is TRBV11-2 and J is TRBJ2-1, with D unresolved. CDR1 is SGHAT and CDR2 is FQNNGV in the germline V gene. V was shortened by 1 base and J by 4 bases, with 5 bases between the two germline ends. The length of the CDR3 is 13 residues. CDR3 sequence: CASSLGPYNEQFF. The CDR3 DNA reads TGTGCCAGCAGCTTAGGACCATACAATGAGCAGTTCTTC.

The rearrangement uses TRBV7-9 and TRBJ2-3; 10 bases agree with TRBD2. V trimming: 5 bases; J trimming: 2 bases; junction bases outside the gene matches: 7. Germline loops: CDR1 SEHNR, CDR2 FQNEAQ (reference sequence). This CDR3 has 16 residues. CDR3 coding DNA: TGTGCCAGCAGCCCACTAGCGGGACTCCCCACAGATACGCAGTATTTT. Residues: CASSPLAGLPTDTQYF.

This chain joins TRBV28 and TRBJ2-1; D is uncertain. Germline lookup yields CDR1 MDHEN and CDR2 SYDVKM. CDR3 size: 11 residues. V lost 7 bases and J lost 7, with 8 bases in between. CDR3 in amino acids: CASNIGNEQFF. The CDR3 nucleotides read TGTGCCAGCAACATAGGGAATGAGCAGTTCTTC.

The chain combines TRBV27 with TRBJ1-1; D may be TRBD1 (6 bases). CDR3 size: 15 residues. The germline V gene has CDR1 MNHEY and CDR2 SMNVEV (reference sequence). Deletions cut 7 bases from V and 2 bases from J, with 17 bases between. The chain's CDR3 is CASKSRGGRNTEAFF. The CDR3 DNA sequence: TGTGCCAGCAAGTCCCGGGGGGGCCGAAACACTGAAGCTTTCTTT.

The chain links TRBV2 to TRBJ2-1; TRBD1 matches at 8 bases. Germline lookup yields CDR1 SNHLY and CDR2 FYNNEI. The V segment lost 7 bases and the J segment 4 bases; nucleotides outside the gene matches: 3. The CDR3 loop spans 13 amino acids. CDR3 loop: CASKGQGYNEQFF. The CDR3 nucleotides read TGTGCCAGCAAAGGACAGGGATACAATGAGCAGTTCTTC.

The chain combines TRBV7-2 with TRBJ1-1; no firm D call. With 5 bases removed from V and 2 bases from J, the gap between germline ends came to 18 bases. The germline CDR1 and CDR2 sequences are SGHTA and FQGNSA. The CDR3 length is 16 residues. The CDR3 nucleotides read TGTGCCAGCAGCATCCGGGTCTTAGGCACCAACACTGAAGCTTTCTTT. It encodes CASSIRVLGTNTEAFF.

This rearrangement joins TRBV6-5 to TRBJ2-7, with D unclear. The CDR3 spans 13 residues. The V gene's germline CDR1 is MNHEY and CDR2 SVGAGI. The ends were cut back, 7 bases at V and 3 bases at J, with 13 bases in the middle. The CDR3 loop reads CASTPFNSYEQYF. The CDR3 region has the DNA TGTGCCAGCACTCCCTTTAATAGCTACGAGCAGTACTTC.

The V and J genes are TRBV6-5 and TRBJ2-7; maybe TRBD1 (5 bases). Trimming took 5 bases from V and 3 from J, leaving 8 bases between them. Germline loops: CDR1 MNHEY, CDR2 SVGAGI. The CDR3 is 12 amino acids. This CDR3 reads CASSPRGYEQYF. As DNA, the CDR3 is TGTGCCAGCAGTCCAAGGGGCTACGAGCAGTACTTC.

The rearrangement joins TRBV5-5 to TRBJ2-5; 11 nucleotides match TRBD2. The germline gives CDR1 SGHKS, CDR2 YYEKEE (reference sequence). CDR3 size: 15 residues. The V gene end was trimmed by 6 bases and the J gene end by 5 bases; junction bases not matched to a gene: 9. The CDR3 spells CASILIAGGAETQYF. CDR3 sequence (DNA): TGTGCCAGCATCCTGATAGCGGGGGGGGCGGAGACCCAGTACTTC.